The 24 T cell receptor beta chains listed next were all sequenced from one sample in a study of cytomegalovirus exposure and HLA in healthy donors. With 60 Vbeta and 13 Jbeta primers, the PCR was carried out. Generated by immunoSEQ multiplex PCR, the TCRdb table keeps only in-frame clones and is missing some. The sample features approximately 150,000 clones, with approximately 0.88% in its top ten. Sequencing used PBMCs. The receptors were gathered from a male donor in good health and CMV-seronegative.

This chain joins TRBV7-2 and TRBJ2-2; 8 bases align to TRBD1. CDR3 length: 17 residues. Looked up from germline, CDR1 is SGHTA and CDR2 is FQGNSA. V shed 2 bases and J 5 bases; nucleotides not matched to a gene: 10. The CDR3 bases are TGTGCCAGCAGCTTAAATGCGGCAGGGGGCGCGACCGGGGAGCTGTTTTTT. It codes for CASSLNAAGGATGELFF. Together with reference TRBV7-2 and TRBJ2-2, the CDR3 gives the full variable domain: GAGVSQSPSNKVTEKGKDVELRCDPISGHTALYWYRQSLGQGLEFLIYFQGNSAPDKSGLPSDRFSAERTGGSVSTLTIQRTQQEDSAVYLCASSLNAAGGATGELFFGEGSRLTVL.

The gene calls are TRBV6-6 and TRBJ1-5, with unresolved D. CDR3 size: 14 residues. Germline lookup yields CDR1 MNHNY and CDR2 SVGAGI (reference sequence). Trimming pared 2 bases from V and 0 bases from J, leaving 5 bases between. The CDR3 nucleotides read TGTGCCAGCAGTTACCATTCTAGCAATCAGCCCCAGCATTTT. Its protein is CASSYHSSNQPQHF.

Here the CDR3 DNA reads TGTGCCACCAGCAGAGCTCGGCGGACTATGAACACTGAAGCTTTCTTT. Encoded protein: CATSRARRTMNTEAFF. The chain links TRBV15 to TRBJ1-1; D is unresolved. The CDR3 sequence is 16 residues long. The ends were cut back, 1 base at V and 0 bases at J, with 12 bases in the middle. In germline, CDR1 is LNHNV, CDR2 YYDKDF (reference sequence).

The chain has TRBV30 and TRBJ2-3; 13 bases are shared with TRBD2. The V and J ends lost 1 base and 6 bases, in that order; junction bases with no gene match: 1. The germline gives CDR1 GTSNPN, CDR2 SVGIG (reference sequence). The CDR3 spans 14 residues. The CDR3 DNA is TGTGCCTGGAGTGCGACTAGCGGGGGGGATACGCAGTATTTT. Protein sequence: CAWSATSGGDTQYF.

This chain connects TRBV5-6 to TRBJ2-1, with D possibly TRBD2 on 5 matching bases. The CDR3 spans 15 residues. The germline V gene has CDR1 SGHDT and CDR2 YYEEEE. Trimming removed 0 bases at V and 4 bases at J, with 11 bases between. The CDR3: CASSLGTPYYNEQFF. The CDR3 DNA reads TGTGCCAGCAGCTTGGGGACTCCTTATTACAATGAGCAGTTCTTC.

This rearrangement joins TRBV6-1 to TRBJ2-7, with 9 bases identical to TRBD2. Per germline, CDR1 MNHNS and CDR2 SASEGT. V was clipped by 1 base and J by 7 bases; unmatched bases: 5. CDR3 length equals 14 residues. The CDR3 DNA follows: TGTGCCAGCAGTGAAGTAGCGGGAGTTTTTGAGCAGTACTTC. It is translated as CASSEVAGVFEQYF.

The J gene is TRBJ1-1, the V gene TRBV5-6; D unclear. V lost 5 bases and J lost 1, with 12 bases in between. CDR3 size: 14 residues. Germline V CDR1 and CDR2: SGHDT, YYEEEE. The CDR3 nucleotides are TGTGCCAGCAGAGATGGGCAGCAGAACACTGAAGCTTTCTTT. This encodes CASRDGQQNTEAFF.

V gene TRBV4-2 combines with J gene TRBJ1-5; D gene uncertain. Germline CDR1 is LGHNA and CDR2 is YNFKEQ. Deletions cut 0 bases from V and 5 bases from J, with 11 bases between. The CDR3 is 15 residues long. CDR3 DNA sequence: TGTGCCAGCAGCCAAGAAAGGGAGATCTATCAGCCCCAGCATTTT. Protein product: CASSQEREIYQPQHF.

Turning to this clone: The same CDR3 also results from other DNA sequences found in this sample. The V and J genes are TRBV6-1 and TRBJ1-2; tentatively, D is TRBD1 (6 bases). V was trimmed by 7 bases and J by 5 bases, leaving 14 bases between them. CDR3 length: 13 amino acids. Per germline, CDR1 MNHNS and CDR2 SASEGT. The CDR3 is CASTPGDRYGYTF. The CDR3 DNA sequence: TGTGCCAGCACCCCAGGGGATCGGTATGGCTACACCTTC.

The gene calls are TRBV7-2 and TRBJ1-6; maybe TRBD1 (6 bases). V lost 1 base and J 2 bases, leaving 12 bases between the germline ends. The germline gives CDR1 SGHTA, CDR2 FQGNSA. The CDR3 is 17 residues long. In DNA form, the CDR3 reads TGTGCCAGCAGCTTAGGTGGGTCAGGGGCCTATAATTCACCCCTCCACTTT. Its translation: CASSLGGSGAYNSPLHF.

CDR3 in DNA: TGTGCCAGCAGCCCCCAAGGGGGAGTTAACGAGCAGTACTTC. Protein: CASSPQGGVNEQYF. The chain joins TRBV11-3 to TRBJ2-7, with TRBD1 as a possible D gene (6 bases). This CDR3 region has 14 residues. The V gene's germline CDR1 is SGHNT and CDR2 YENEEA. V was trimmed by 5 bases and J by 5 bases, leaving 16 bases between them. Supplemented by reference TRBV11-3 and TRBJ2-7, the full variable domain reads EAGVVQSPRYKIIEKKQPVAFWCNPISGHNTLYWYLQNLGQGPELLIRYENEEAVDDSQLPKDRFSAERLKGVDSTLKIQPAELGDSAVYLCASSPQGGVNEQYFGPGTRLTVT.

The rearrangement links TRBV6-6 to TRBJ2-5; tentatively, D is TRBD2 (5 bases). The CDR3 consists of 11 residues. V gave up 0 bases and J gave up 11 bases, with 7 bases separating them. The germline CDR1 and CDR2 sequences are MNHNY and SVGAGI (reference sequence). CDR3 region: CASSYSLEQYF. CDR3 DNA sequence: TGTGCCAGCAGTTACTCACTAGAACAGTACTTC.

This rearrangement joins TRBV7-8 to TRBJ1-2; possible D gene TRBD1, 5 bases. CDR1 is SGHVS, CDR2 FQNEAQ, per germline. The V end lost 3 bases, the J end lost 2 bases, and 10 bases lay between the germline ends. This CDR3 comprises 14 residues. The CDR3 region has the DNA TGTGCCAGCAGCTTGGGGCATTCGAACTATGGCTACACCTTC. Amino acid sequence: CASSLGHSNYGYTF.

The J gene is TRBJ1-2, the V gene TRBV11-2, with D possibly TRBD1 on 6 matching bases. The V gene lost 2 bases and the J gene lost 5 bases, with 15 bases spanning the gap. This CDR3 contains 15 residues. CDR1 and CDR2 (germline): SGHAT, FQNNGV. Here the CDR3 reads CASSLIPGANYGYTF. The CDR3 DNA follows: TGTGCCAGCAGCTTAATTCCAGGGGCGAATTATGGCTACACCTTC.

The rearrangement links TRBV4-3 to TRBJ2-7, with D perhaps TRBD2 (5 bases). V was cut by 1 base and J by 6 bases, with 10 bases left in between. Looked up from germline, CDR1 is LGHNA and CDR2 is YSLEER. The CDR3 runs 13 residues. CDR3 nucleotide sequence: TGCGCCAGCAGCCAAGCCCGCCGGGGCGAGCAGTACTTC. Residues: CASSQARRGEQYF.

The gene calls are TRBV6-5 and TRBJ2-5; perhaps TRBD2 as D (6 bases). The CDR3 covers 14 residues. From germline, CDR1 is MNHEY and CDR2 SVGAGI. The V end lost 6 bases, the J end lost 2 bases, and 13 bases lay between the germline ends. CDR3 amino acids: CASRAGGKQETQYF. DNA for the CDR3: TGTGCCAGCAGAGCCGGAGGGAAACAAGAGACCCAGTACTTC.

The chain is built from TRBV6-5 and TRBJ1-1, with a possible D match to TRBD1 (6 bases). Germline-derived CDR1 and CDR2 are MNHEY and SVGAGI. Trimming removed 5 bases from V and 1 base from J, with 14 bases in between. The CDR3 sequence is 15 residues long. This chain's CDR3 is CASSGRTGPNTEAFF. The CDR3 coding sequence is TGTGCCAGCAGTGGTCGAACAGGGCCGAACACTGAAGCTTTCTTT.

CDR3 protein: CASTESTENIQYF. For the CDR3, the DNA is TGCGCCAGCACGGAATCAACAGAAAACATTCAGTACTTC. The chain carries TRBV5-1 and TRBJ2-4; D is unresolved. Trimming left V 6 bases short and J 5 bases short, with 12 bases between. The CDR3 has 13 residues. Germline V gene sequence: CDR1 SGHRS, CDR2 YFSETQ. Supplemented by reference TRBV5-1 and TRBJ2-4, the full variable domain reads KAGVTQTPRYLIKTRGQQVTLSCSPISGHRSVSWYQQTPGQGLQFLFEYFSETQRNKGNFPGRFSGRQFSNSRSEMNVSTLELGDSALYLCASTESTENIQYFGAGTRLSVL.

The CDR3 region is CASTPLAGGRADTQYF. The DNA for the CDR3 is TGTGCCAGCACCCCCCTAGCGGGGGGGCGCGCAGATACGCAGTATTTT. The chain employs TRBV7-9 and TRBJ2-3; 12 bases line up with TRBD2. Germline CDR1 is SEHNR and CDR2 is FQNEAQ (reference sequence). The CDR3 extends over 16 amino acids. The V segment lost 7 bases and the J segment 4 bases; nucleotides outside the gene matches: 9.

V usage is TRBV6-5 and J usage is TRBJ2-7; no clear D gene. Germline V gives CDR1 MNHEY, CDR2 SVGAGI. Trimming removed 4 bases at V and 3 bases at J, with 16 bases between. This CDR3 has 15 amino acids. CDR3 bases: TGTGCCAGCAGTTTCGTGACCCGAGGCCGCTACGAGCAGTACTTC. Residues: CASSFVTRGRYEQYF.

The genes are TRBV2 and TRBJ1-2; 7 bases are a match to TRBD1. Germline lookup yields CDR1 SNHLY and CDR2 FYNNEI. The J segment lost 8 bases and the V segment lost 4 bases, leaving 10 bases of the junction unmatched. CDR3 length equals 14 residues. The CDR3 bases are TGTGCCAGCAGTGCCCTACAGGGGAAGGGAGGCTACACCTTC. It is translated as CASSALQGKGGYTF.

This chain connects TRBV29-1 to TRBJ1-1; D not certain. The CDR3 is 14 residues long. Germline CDR1 and CDR2: SQVTM and ANQGSEA. V shed 0 bases and J shed 1 base, with 9 bases lying between them. This chain's CDR3 is CSVEDLAGNTEAFF. For the CDR3, the DNA is TGCAGCGTTGAAGATCTAGCGGGGAACACTGAAGCTTTCTTT.

The J gene is TRBJ1-1, the V gene TRBV5-6; the match to TRBD1 covers 9 bases. CDR3 length: 14 residues. CDR1 is SGHDT, CDR2 YYEEEE, per germline. J was trimmed by 4 bases and V by 1 base; bases with no gene match: 2. The CDR3 sequence: CASSLTGGSTEAFF. DNA of the CDR3: TGTGCCAGCAGCTTGACAGGGGGCAGCACTGAAGCTTTCTTT.

The V gene is TRBV6-5, the J gene TRBJ1-1, with D possibly TRBD1 on 6 matching bases. V dropped 6 bases and J dropped 4 bases, with 18 bases sitting between them. The CDR3 sequence is 15 residues long. Germline lookup yields CDR1 MNHEY and CDR2 SVGAGI. The CDR3: CASRTGGASGTEAFF. The CDR3 DNA sequence: TGTGCCAGCAGGACCGGGGGGGCAAGTGGCACTGAAGCTTTCTTT.